Described below is a single TCR beta chain sequence and its context. What this receptor recognizes is not known. No base qualities exist here, and no much larger clone lies one base off it. Other DNA sequences in the sample encode the same CDR3. Healthy HIV-negative adults with no recently reported acute infections or vaccinations were included as donors. Only Caucasian adults living in Nashville, Tennessee, USA were represented among the donors. CD4+ T cells were enriched by magnetic negative selection; naive cells were then positively selected on CD45RA, and the negative fraction formed the memory subset. Blood was obtained by leukapheresis, after which PBMCs were separated by Ficoll-Histopaque density gradient centrifugation and cryopreserved in liquid nitrogen vapor phase. Analytical flow cytometry was used to check the purity and quantity of each magnetically sorted T cell population. Each sorted fraction had its genomic DNA isolated and then quantified by UV absorbance on a Nanodrop 2000c.

The data derive from a study of shared clonotypes between healthy human individuals (dated by TCRdb to the early 2020s). About the full investigation: A few men and a couple of women, aged 18 to 49 years, made up the cohort. For each donor, CD4 naive and CD4 memory were each given three plates, CD8 naive was given two plates, and CD8 memory was given one plate. To estimate repertoire size and how much clonotype sharing occurs between individuals, the study deeply sequenced the blood TCR repertoires of roughly 5 healthy adults. To increase sequencing depth and limit assay-specific biases, different laboratories used diverse techniques to prepare libraries and sequence TCR repertoires. Leukapheresis yielded between about 0.85 and 10 billion PBMCs per donor. The paper's findings and limits, for the study overall: The small number of donors limited the genetic and exposure-history diversity represented. Sharing across a handful of donors was observed for approximately 5% of naive CD4, around 3.5% of naive CD8, around 2.5% of memory CD4, and about 0.4% of memory CD8 clonotypes. Based on pairwise subsampling, the degree of clonotype sharing among donors was expected to be affected by sequencing depth. Sampling was restricted to blood, and TCR repertoires in tissues likely differ from the TCR repertoires found in blood. Compared with non-shared clonotypes, the clonotypes found in all four sorted-subset donors had higher generation probabilities. Rarefaction of sorted-subset datasets indicated incomplete sequencing despite the large sequencing depth. Estimated clonotype richness was generally larger for naive than for memory subsets.

V sheds 0 bases and J sheds 2 bases, leaving 11 bases between their ends. Including the terminal cysteine and phenylalanine, the CDR3 comprises 15 residues. Only the CDR3 part of the read is kept: 45 bases, read in frame from the first base. Based on the germline V gene, the CDR1 and CDR2 sequences are SGHTA and FQGNSA. TCR CDR3 regions were amplified from genomic DNA by multiplex PCR using the deep immunoSEQ assay. Extracted genomic DNA from each cell subset was distributed evenly across all wells of several immunoSEQ 96-well plates, and each plate was treated as a replicate. Each replicate PCR for sorted subsets received roughly 0.2 ug genomic DNA, equal to about 30,000 T cell genomes. Purified libraries were measured with a Qubit 3.0 fluorometer, size-checked on a Bioanalyzer 2100, and measured again with the KAPA Library Quantification kit. Each immunoSEQ 96-well plate was sequenced on its own single-read 150-cycle Illumina NextSeq 550 flow cell. Per the source publication's procedure: Because the immunoSEQ output held only junctional sequences and lacked quality scores, the filtering could not match the filtering applied to full-length reads. Sequences were annotated with PyIR, a Python wrapper for IgBLAST v1.9, using IMGT germline references to assign V/J genes and CDR3. Reads with weak V/J assignments (E-value above 1e-6), missing CDR3, stop codons, out-of-frame junctions, or ambiguous translated residues were removed. A V3J clonotype was defined by an identical inferred V gene, J gene, and CDR3 amino acid sequence. To compute the percentage overlap between repertoires, the number of shared unique clonotypes was divided by the size of the smaller repertoire. Three approaches were used to assess repertoire richness: RTK rarefaction, the Chao1 estimator, and Recon v2.1 estimates of unobserved clonotypes. Generation probabilities for all TCRbeta clonotypes obtained by the gDNA method from several donors were computed using OLGA. TCRdb holds this immuneACCESS table with in-frame rearrangements only. Some clones are missing; in checked studies, unresolved V genes explain under half, and the rest has no known cause. For V, J and clone size, that table is used; D and trimming come from the DNA. This sample comprises about 960,000 clones, over 75% of them detected only once. The ten largest account for around 1.5% of the sample.

Sequenced: memory CD4+ T cells sorted from blood. The meaning of the sample's cell subset or site label: CD45RA-negative fraction. The receptor comes from a man between 18 and 35 years old in good health. The receptor chain draws on TRBV7-2 and TRBJ2-7; possibly the D gene is TRBD2, per 6 matching bases. The DNA sequence is given as TGTGCCAGCAGCTTAGCGGGTAGCGGAGCCTACGAGCAGTACTTC. Translated, it reads CASSLAGSGAYEQYF.